This TCR beta chain emerged from a study of sequential checkpoint blockade in melanoma. About the research overall: Arm A got nivolumab then ipilimumab; arm B the reverse, 1:1. After both sequences, patients received maintenance nivolumab.

Treatment meaning: randomized to nivolumab then ipilimumab (arm A) or the reverse (arm B). The protocol was immunoSEQ multiplex PCR, while the TCRdb copy is restricted to in-frame clones and leaves out a portion. Found here are more than 25,000 clones, 70% to 90% of them singletons; the top ten hold approximately 15%. Trimming cost V 2 bases and J 6 bases, with 6 bases left between them. The length of the CDR3 is 12 residues. Germline values: CDR1 MNHEY, CDR2 SMNVEV (reference sequence). The V and J genes are TRBV27 and TRBJ2-3, with D perhaps matching TRBD1 (5 bases). This material consisted of CD8+ T cells sorted from blood (inferred from file names), taken from a patient given nivolumab and ipilimumab in sequence. This TCR was sampled from a human donor with melanoma. CDR3 in amino acids: CASSLAGDTQYF. For the CDR3, the DNA is TGTGCCAGCAGTTTAGCAGGGGATACGCAGTATTTT.